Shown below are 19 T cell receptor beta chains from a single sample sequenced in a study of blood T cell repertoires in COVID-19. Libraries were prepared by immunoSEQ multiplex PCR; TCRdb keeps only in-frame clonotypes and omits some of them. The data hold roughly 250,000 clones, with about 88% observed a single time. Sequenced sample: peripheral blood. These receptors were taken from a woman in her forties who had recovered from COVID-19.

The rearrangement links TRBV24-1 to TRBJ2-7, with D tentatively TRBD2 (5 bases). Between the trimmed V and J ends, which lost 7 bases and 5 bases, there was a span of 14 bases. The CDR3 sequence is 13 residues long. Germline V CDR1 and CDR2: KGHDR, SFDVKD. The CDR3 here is CATRETGKDEQYF. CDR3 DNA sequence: TGTGCCACCAGGGAAACCGGGAAGGACGAGCAGTACTTC.

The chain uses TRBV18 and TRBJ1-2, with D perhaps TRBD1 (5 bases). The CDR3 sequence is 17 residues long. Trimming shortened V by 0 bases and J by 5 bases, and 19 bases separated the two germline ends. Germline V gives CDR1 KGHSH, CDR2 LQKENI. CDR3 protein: CASSPPSARTGGYGYTF. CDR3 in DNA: TGTGCCAGCTCACCACCGTCGGCCCGAACGGGGGGATATGGCTACACCTTC.

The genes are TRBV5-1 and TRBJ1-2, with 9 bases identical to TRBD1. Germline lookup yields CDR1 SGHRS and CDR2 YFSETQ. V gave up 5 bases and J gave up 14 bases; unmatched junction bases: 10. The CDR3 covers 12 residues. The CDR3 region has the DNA TGCGCCAGCAGGCCGGGACAGGGATTGGGGACCTTC. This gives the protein CASRPGQGLGTF.

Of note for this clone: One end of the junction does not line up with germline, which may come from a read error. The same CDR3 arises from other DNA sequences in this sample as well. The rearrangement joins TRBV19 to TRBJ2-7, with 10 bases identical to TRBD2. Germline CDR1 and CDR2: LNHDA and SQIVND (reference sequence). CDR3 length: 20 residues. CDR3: CASSMWGPSRAGGPSYEQYF. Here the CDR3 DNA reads TGTGCCAGTAGTATGTGGGGACCCTCAAGAGCGGGAGGGCCTTCCTACGAGCAATACTTC.

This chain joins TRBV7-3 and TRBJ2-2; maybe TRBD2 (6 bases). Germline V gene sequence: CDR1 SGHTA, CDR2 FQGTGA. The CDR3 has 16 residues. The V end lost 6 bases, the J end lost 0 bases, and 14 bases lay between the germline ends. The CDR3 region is CASRARGGANTGELFF. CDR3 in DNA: TGTGCCAGCAGGGCCCGAGGCGGGGCGAACACCGGGGAGCTGTTTTTT.

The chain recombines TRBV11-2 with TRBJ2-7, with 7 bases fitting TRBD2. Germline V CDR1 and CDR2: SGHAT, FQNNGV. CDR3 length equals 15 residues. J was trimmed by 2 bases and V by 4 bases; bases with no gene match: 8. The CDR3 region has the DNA TGTGCCAGCAGCTCATTTGGCGGGAGAGCCTACGAGCAGTACTTC. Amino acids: CASSSFGGRAYEQYF. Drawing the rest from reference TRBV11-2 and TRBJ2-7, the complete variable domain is EAGVAQSPRYKIIEKRQSVAFWCNPISGHATLYWYQQILGQGPKLLIQFQNNGVVDDSQLPKDRFSAERLKGVDSTLKIQPAKLEDSAVYLCASSSFGGRAYEQYFGPGTRLTVT.

The CDR3 bases are TGTGCCAGCAGCTTCTCGGATCAGGGAAGTGGCTACACCTTC. Translating gives CASSFSDQGSGYTF. V is TRBV7-2 and J is TRBJ1-2, with D possibly TRBD1 on 5 matching bases. The V gene's germline CDR1 is SGHTA and CDR2 FQGNSA. V lost 3 bases and J lost 7, with 15 bases in between. The CDR3 consists of 14 residues.

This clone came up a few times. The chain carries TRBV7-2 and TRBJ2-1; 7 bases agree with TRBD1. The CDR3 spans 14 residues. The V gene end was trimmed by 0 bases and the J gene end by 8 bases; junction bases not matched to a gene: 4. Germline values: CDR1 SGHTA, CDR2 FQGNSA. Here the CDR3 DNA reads TGTGCCAGCAGCTTAGCGTCGACAGGGTATGAGCAGTTCTTC. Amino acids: CASSLASTGYEQFF.

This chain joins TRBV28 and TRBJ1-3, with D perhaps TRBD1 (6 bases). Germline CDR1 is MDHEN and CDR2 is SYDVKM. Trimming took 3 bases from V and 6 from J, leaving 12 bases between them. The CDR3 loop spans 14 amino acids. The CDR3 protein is CASSFRAGANTIYF. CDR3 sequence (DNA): TGTGCCAGCAGTTTCAGAGCGGGGGCAAACACCATATATTTT.

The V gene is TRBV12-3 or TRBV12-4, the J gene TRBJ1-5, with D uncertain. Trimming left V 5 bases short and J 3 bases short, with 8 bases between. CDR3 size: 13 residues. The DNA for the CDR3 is TGTGCCAGCAGTCCCCAGAACAATCAGCCCCAGCATTTT. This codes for CASSPQNNQPQHF.

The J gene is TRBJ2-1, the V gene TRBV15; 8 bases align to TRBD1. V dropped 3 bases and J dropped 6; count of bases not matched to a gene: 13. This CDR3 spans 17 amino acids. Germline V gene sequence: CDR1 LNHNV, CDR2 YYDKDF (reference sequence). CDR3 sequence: CATSRTQGASRPNEQFF. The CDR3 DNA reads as TGTGCCACCAGCAGGACTCAGGGGGCGAGCCGGCCCAATGAGCAGTTCTTC.

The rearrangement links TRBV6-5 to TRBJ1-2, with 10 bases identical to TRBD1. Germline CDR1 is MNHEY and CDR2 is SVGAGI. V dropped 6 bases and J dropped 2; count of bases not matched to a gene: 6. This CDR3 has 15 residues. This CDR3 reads CASRGQGLSNYGYTF. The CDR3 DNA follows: TGTGCCAGCAGGGGACAGGGGCTTTCCAACTATGGCTACACCTTC.

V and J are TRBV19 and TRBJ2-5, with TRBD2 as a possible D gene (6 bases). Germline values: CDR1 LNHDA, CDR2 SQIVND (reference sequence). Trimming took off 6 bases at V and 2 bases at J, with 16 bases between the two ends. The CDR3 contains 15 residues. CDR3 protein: CASRDGGRQQETQYF. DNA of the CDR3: TGTGCCAGTAGAGACGGGGGAAGGCAACAAGAGACCCAGTACTTC.

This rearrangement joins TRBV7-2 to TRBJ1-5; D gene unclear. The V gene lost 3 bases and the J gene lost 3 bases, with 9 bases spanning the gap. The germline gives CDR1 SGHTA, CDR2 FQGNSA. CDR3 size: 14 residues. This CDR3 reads CASSFGGNNQPQHF. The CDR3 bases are TGTGCCAGCAGCTTTGGCGGCAACAATCAGCCCCAGCATTTT.

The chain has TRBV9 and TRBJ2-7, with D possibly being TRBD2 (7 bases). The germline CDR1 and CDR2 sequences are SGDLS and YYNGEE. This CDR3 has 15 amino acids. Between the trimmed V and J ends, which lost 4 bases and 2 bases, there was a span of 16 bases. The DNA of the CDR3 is TGTGCCAGCAGCTCAGAGGGGGGGAGGACCTACGAGCAGTACTTC. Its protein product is CASSSEGGRTYEQYF.

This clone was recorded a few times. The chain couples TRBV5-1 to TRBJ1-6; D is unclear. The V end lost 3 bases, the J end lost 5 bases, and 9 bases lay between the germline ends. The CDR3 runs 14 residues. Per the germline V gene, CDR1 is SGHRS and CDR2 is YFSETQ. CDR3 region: CASSSGVDNSPLHF. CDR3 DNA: TGCGCCAGCAGCTCCGGGGTCGATAATTCACCCCTCCACTTT.

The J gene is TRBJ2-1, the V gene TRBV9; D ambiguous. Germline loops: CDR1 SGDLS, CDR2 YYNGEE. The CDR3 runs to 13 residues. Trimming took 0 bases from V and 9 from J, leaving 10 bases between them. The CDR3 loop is CASSVALAGEQFF. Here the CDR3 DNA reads TGTGCCAGCAGCGTAGCCTTAGCCGGTGAGCAGTTCTTC.

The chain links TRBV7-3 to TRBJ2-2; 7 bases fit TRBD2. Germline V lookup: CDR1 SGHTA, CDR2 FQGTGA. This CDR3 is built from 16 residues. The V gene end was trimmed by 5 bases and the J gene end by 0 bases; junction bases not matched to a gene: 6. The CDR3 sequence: CASSRDAGANTGELFF. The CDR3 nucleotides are TGTGCCAGCAGCCGAGACGCGGGGGCGAACACCGGGGAGCTGTTTTTT.

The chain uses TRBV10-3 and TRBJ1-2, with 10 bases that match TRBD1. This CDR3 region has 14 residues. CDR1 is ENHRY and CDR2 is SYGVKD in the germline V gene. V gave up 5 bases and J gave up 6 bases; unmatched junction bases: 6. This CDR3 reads CAISSTGGGDGYTF. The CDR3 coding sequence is TGTGCCATCAGTTCGACAGGGGGCGGCGATGGCTACACCTTC.